The clone carrying this T cell receptor (beta chain) was recorded only once. Antigen: not known. The entry originates in a study of CD8 T cells in Susac syndrome. Whole-study results and caveats: Acknowledgment was made by the study that its TCR sequencing and HLA analysis involved a relatively small number of individuals.

Peripheral blood CD8+ and CD4+ T cells were profiled by TCR beta sequencing. As controls, healthy donors matched for age and sex were used. This CDR3 is built from 14 residues. In germline, CDR1 is SQVTM, CDR2 ANQGSEA. V lost 3 bases and J lost 5, with 16 bases in between. An input of roughly 0.45 to 1 ug of RNA was subjected to reverse transcription using random hexamers. Across 54 Vbeta and 13 Jbeta, immunoSEQ multiplex PCR amplified TCR beta CDR3. TCRdb analysed the immunoSEQ multiplex PCR reads with MiXCR anew, one entry per CDR3 protein. The sample contains some 120,000 distinct CDR3 sequences, around 95% of which appear only once.

Sequencing was carried out using CD4+ T cells from PBMCs. This TCR came from a human donor in good health. The chain couples TRBV29-1 to TRBJ2-5; D may correspond to TRBD1 or TRBD2 (6 bases each). The CDR3 DNA sequence: TGCAGCGTTGATTGGGGGGCCTGGTGGGAGACCCAGTACTTC. Translating it yields CSVDWGAWWETQYF.